One sample yielded the 21 T cell receptor beta chains listed below, sequenced in a study of T cell repertoires in cytomegalovirus infection. TCRdb reprocessed the reads via MiXCR and lists one record per CDR3 protein. Of fewer than 85,000 distinct CDR3 sequences detected, roughly half appear once; the ten largest clones hold 80% to 95%. Their antigen targets remain unknown. Sequencing used CD8+ T cells from cultured PBMCs, obtained from culture after CMV antigen stimulation. All receptors come from a human donor in good health (CMV status not recorded). Some clones in this sample may be carry-over from other donors' samples.

The rearrangement links TRBV12-3 or TRBV12-4 to TRBJ1-4; D is unclear. Trimming took 0 bases from V and 7 from J, leaving 15 bases between them. The CDR3 has 16 residues. CDR3: CASSLAFSGVGEKLFF. The CDR3 region has the DNA TGTGCCAGCAGTTTAGCTTTCAGTGGGGTAGGTGAAAAACTGTTTTTT.

This clonotype was seen more than once but under ten times. V and J are TRBV12-3 or TRBV12-4 and TRBJ2-2; D remains ambiguous. V shed 5 bases and J shed 1 base, with 2 bases lying between them. The CDR3 runs 12 residues. CDR3 sequence (DNA): TGTGCCAGCAGTGGGAACACCGGGGAGCTGTTTTTT. Encoded protein: CASSGNTGELFF.

This clonotype was seen ten or more times. CDR3 coding DNA: TGTGCCAGCAGCCCGAGGATAGATACGCAGTATTTT. It yields the protein CASSPRIDTQYF. The chain uses TRBV12-3 or TRBV12-4 and TRBJ2-3; D gene unclear. The CDR3 totals 12 residues. V shed 6 bases and J shed 5 bases, with 9 bases lying between them.

CDR3 DNA sequence: TGTGCCAGCAGTAACCCGGGACCGAGTAATGAGCAGTTCTTC. This encodes CASSNPGPSNEQFF. The rearrangement joins TRBV25-1 to TRBJ2-1; the D call may be TRBD1 or TRBD2 (5 bases each). The CDR3 has 14 residues. Deletions cut 5 bases from V and 7 bases from J, with 15 bases between. Germline CDR1 and CDR2: MGHDK and SYGVNS.

The chain uses TRBV19 and TRBJ1-6; D gene ambiguous. Trimming pared 4 bases from V and 7 bases from J, leaving 14 bases between. This CDR3 has 15 residues. Germline V lookup: CDR1 LNHDA, CDR2 SQIVND (reference sequence). The CDR3 is CASSTQVRENSPLHF. CDR3 DNA sequence: TGTGCCAGTAGTACCCAGGTGCGAGAGAATTCACCCCTCCACTTT. Variable domain in full (rest from reference TRBV19 and TRBJ1-6): DGGITQSPKYLFRKEGQNVTLSCEQNLNHDAMYWYRQDPGQGLRLIYYSQIVNDFQKGDIAEGYSVSREKKESFPLTVTSAQKNPTAFYLCASSTQVRENSPLHFGNGTRLTVT.

This clonotype has just a few counts. One junction end does not reproduce the germline sequence, and a read error may be involved. The V and J genes are TRBV7-9 and TRBJ2-1; D unclear. Germline CDR1 is SEHNR and CDR2 is FQNEAQ (reference sequence). The CDR3 sequence is 10 residues long. In DNA, the CDR3 is TGTGCCAGCAGCTTCGGGCGTAAGGTCTTC. Translating it yields CASSFGRKVF.

This chain joins TRBV7-8 and TRBJ2-5; no clear D. Looked up from germline, CDR1 is SGHVS and CDR2 is FQNEAQ. The CDR3 is made up of 14 amino acids. Trimming stripped 5 bases from V and 5 bases from J, with 15 bases between. This CDR3 reads CASSPGKKGETQYF. The CDR3 DNA reads TGTGCCAGCAGCCCCGGAAAAAAAGGGGAGACCCAGTACTTC.

The genes are TRBV7-8 and TRBJ2-5; 12 nucleotides line up with TRBD2. The V gene end was trimmed by 4 bases and the J gene end by 5 bases; junction bases not matched to a gene: 5. The CDR3 loop spans 15 amino acids. The germline V gene has CDR1 SGHVS and CDR2 FQNEAQ. DNA for the CDR3: TGTGCCAGCAGCTCGGGACTAGCGGGCGGGGAGACCCAGTACTTC. Residues: CASSSGLAGGETQYF.

The rearrangement links TRBV27 to TRBJ2-7; 9 bases fit TRBD1. Germline assignment: CDR1 MNHEY and CDR2 SMNVEV (reference sequence). The CDR3 is 14 amino acids. V trimming: 11 bases; J trimming: 2 bases; junction bases outside the gene matches: 10. The CDR3 is CAAGKGQGTYEQYF. In nucleotides, the CDR3 is TGTGCCGCGGGGAAGGGACAGGGCACCTACGAGCAGTACTTC.

The genes are TRBV29-1 and TRBJ2-7; D may be TRBD1 or TRBD2 (5 bases each). Germline-derived CDR1 and CDR2 are SQVTM and ANQGSEA. This CDR3 is built from 13 residues. V was clipped by 6 bases and J by 5 bases, with 17 bases between them. The CDR3 DNA is TGCAGCGTCCCGGCAGGGACGGTAAACGAGCAGTACTTC. Amino acids: CSVPAGTVNEQYF.

This chain links TRBV6-1 with TRBJ2-5; D unclear. There are 13 residues in the CDR3. Germline CDR1 is MNHNS and CDR2 is SASEGT. V was pared by 3 bases and J by 2 bases, with 7 bases between. CDR3 residues: CASSDSAQETQYF. DNA for the CDR3: TGTGCCAGCAGTGACAGCGCACAAGAGACCCAGTACTTC.

This chain connects TRBV7-2 to TRBJ2-1; 15 bases map to TRBD2. The V and J ends lost 3 bases and 6 bases, in that order; junction bases with no gene match: 6. Germline CDR1 and CDR2: SGHTA and FQGNSA. The CDR3 spans 17 residues. CDR3 sequence reads: CASSFGLAGGIGNEQFF. The CDR3 bases are TGTGCCAGCAGCTTTGGACTAGCGGGGGGGATTGGCAATGAGCAGTTCTTC.

This clonotype came up once. The chain recombines TRBV7-3 with TRBJ2-3; no clear D gene. V lost 2 bases to trimming and J lost 0 bases, with 9 bases between them. Germline V gene data show CDR1 as SGHTA and CDR2 as FQGTGA. CDR3 length: 15 amino acids. As DNA, the CDR3 is TGTGCCAGCAGCTTAGGCCGTCTCAGCACAGATACGCAGTATTTT. Protein: CASSLGRLSTDTQYF.

The rearrangement uses TRBV7-9 and TRBJ2-1, with no clear D. The V end lost 5 bases, the J end lost 8 bases, and 13 bases lay between the germline ends. The length of the CDR3 is 13 residues. Germline-derived CDR1 and CDR2 are SEHNR and FQNEAQ (reference sequence). The DNA of the CDR3 is TGTGCCAGCAGCGATACTATAGTATATGAGCAGTTCTTC. Encoded protein: CASSDTIVYEQFF.

This clonotype was seen a few times. The J gene is TRBJ2-7, the V gene TRBV7-6, with TRBD1 as a possible D gene (6 bases). Trimming shortened V by 8 bases and J by 4 bases, and 18 bases separated the two germline ends. This CDR3 region has 14 residues. Germline CDR1 and CDR2: SGHVS and FNYEAQ. The CDR3 spells CASSLSTGSYEQYF. The CDR3 nucleotides are TGTGCCAGCTCCCTTTCGACAGGTAGTTACGAGCAGTACTTC.

The chain recombines TRBV4-3 with TRBJ2-3; 8 bases are shared with TRBD1. Germline CDR1 reads LGHNA; CDR2 reads YSLEER. J was trimmed by 5 bases and V by 1 base; bases with no gene match: 5. CDR3 length: 15 amino acids. The CDR3 region is CASSQADRAGDTQYF. DNA for the CDR3: TGCGCCAGCAGCCAAGCGGACAGGGCAGGAGATACGCAGTATTTT.

The chain links TRBV12-3 or TRBV12-4 to TRBJ2-2; 9 positions agree with TRBD2. This CDR3 spans 16 amino acids. Losses at the gene ends were 3 bases for V and 2 bases for J; bases not matched to a gene: 4. CDR3: CASSFWTSDNTGELFF. In DNA form, the CDR3 reads TGTGCCAGCAGTTTTTGGACTAGCGACAACACCGGGGAGCTGTTTTTT.

This chain joins TRBV19 and TRBJ1-1, with D unresolved. This CDR3 contains 14 residues. V shed 3 bases and J shed 6 bases, with 14 bases lying between them. In germline, CDR1 is LNHDA, CDR2 SQIVND (reference sequence). The CDR3 sequence is CASSMKRKPAEAFF. CDR3 DNA sequence: TGTGCCAGTAGTATGAAAAGAAAGCCCGCTGAAGCTTTCTTT.

The chain couples TRBV5-1 to TRBJ2-3; D uncertain. CDR1 SGHRS and CDR2 YFSETQ come from the germline V gene. The length of the CDR3 is 13 residues. Trimming removed 2 bases at V and 6 bases at J, with 10 bases between. CDR3 amino acids: CASSFGPADTQYF. In nucleotides, the CDR3 is TGCGCCAGCAGCTTTGGGCCCGCGGATACGCAGTATTTT.

This chain connects TRBV7-9 to TRBJ2-7, with unresolved D. CDR1 is SEHNR, CDR2 FQNEAQ, per germline (reference sequence). V was shortened by 5 bases and J by 2 bases, with 7 bases between the two germline ends. CDR3 size: 12 residues. The CDR3 DNA sequence: TGTGCCAGCAGCCCGGATCCCTACGAGCAGTACTTC. The encoded protein is CASSPDPYEQYF.

This chain joins TRBV9 and TRBJ1-2; D gene uncertain. Germline CDR1 is SGDLS and CDR2 is YYNGEE. The CDR3 is 14 residues long. Trimming took 4 bases from V and 2 from J, leaving 12 bases between them. Here the CDR3 DNA reads TGTGCCAGCAGCCCGACGGACGGGAACTATGGCTACACCTTC. This translates into CASSPTDGNYGYTF.